These 25 T cell receptor beta chains came from one sample sequenced in a study of T cells in localized non-small cell lung cancer. The data were produced by immunoSEQ multiplex PCR, yet TCRdb's version contains in-frame clones alone and is incomplete. The sample contains about 1,300 clones, around 23% of which appear only once. The specimen was normal lung tissue next to the tumor, collected before any cancer treatment. These receptors came from a male donor aged 60 or over with stage III squamous cell lung carcinoma.

This rearrangement joins TRBV6-8 to TRBJ2-7; D remains ambiguous. This CDR3 spans 15 amino acids. Germline-derived CDR1 and CDR2 are MNHGY and SAAAGT. V lost 10 bases and J lost 3, with 22 bases in between. CDR3 sequence reads: CATKPGPFPYYEQYV. As DNA, the CDR3 is TGTGCCACAAAACCAGGCCCCTTCCCTTACTACGAGCAGTACGTC.

This sequence joins TRBV7-2 and TRBJ1-1; possible D gene TRBD1, 6 bases. The ends were cut back, 6 bases at V and 1 base at J, with 9 bases in the middle. The CDR3 loop spans 13 amino acids. Looked up from germline, CDR1 is SGHTA and CDR2 is FQGNSA. The DNA for the CDR3 is TGTGCCAGCAGTCGGACAGCGAACACTGAAGCTTTCTTT. Translation gives CASSRTANTEAFF. The full variable domain, in which reference TRBV7-2 and TRBJ1-1 provide the parts outside the CDR3, is GAGVSQSPSNKVTEKGKDVELRCDPISGHTALYWYRQSLGQGLEFLIYFQGNSAPDKSGLPSDRFSAERTGGSVSTLTIQRTQQEDSAVYLCASSRTANTEAFFGQGTRLTVV.

With regard to this clone: The junction and the germline gene differ at one end; a read error may be behind it. The chain combines TRBV6-8 with TRBJ1-3; 8 nucleotides align to TRBD1. There are 17 residues in the CDR3. CDR1 is MNHGY and CDR2 is SAAAGT in the germline V gene. Written as DNA, the CDR3 is TGTGCCATCAGTAAGAAGGGACAGGCAGATTCTGGAAACACCATATATTTT. Its translation is CAISKKGQADSGNTIYF.

This clone has only a few counts. This chain links TRBV15 with TRBJ2-2; possibly TRBD1 for D (6 bases). V shed 3 bases and J shed 7 bases, with 12 bases lying between them. Germline V lookup: CDR1 LNHNV, CDR2 YYDKDF (reference sequence). The CDR3 extends over 14 amino acids. The CDR3 coding sequence is TGTGCCACCAGCAGCCGACAGGCTAGCGGGGAGCTGTTTTTT. Translating gives CATSSRQASGELFF.

This chain connects TRBV18 to TRBJ2-1; D is undetermined. V lost 0 bases to trimming and J lost 8 bases, with 14 bases between them. CDR3 size: 15 residues. Germline CDR1 KGHSH, CDR2 LQKENI. The CDR3 here is CASSPPQIPGDEQFF. The DNA of the CDR3 is TGTGCCAGCTCACCACCACAGATCCCTGGGGATGAGCAGTTCTTC.

This clone is termed medium-sized (0.01 to 0.1%). Its ends do not fully match the called genes, so a read error is possible. The chain has TRBV6-8 and TRBJ2-1; no clear D. Germline CDR1 MNHGY, CDR2 SAAAGT. This CDR3 comprises 13 residues. CDR3: CASSDSEFSEQFF. CDR3 coding DNA: TGTGCCAGCAGTGACTCCGAGTTTTCGGAGCAGTTCTTC.

Of note for this clone: This may be a read error, as it is one base from a much larger clone. The genes are TRBV19 and TRBJ2-2; no clear D. The germline V gene has CDR1 LNHDA and CDR2 SQIVND (reference sequence). This CDR3 comprises 13 residues. V lost 4 bases, J lost 0 bases, and 3 bases lay in between. The CDR3 region is CASSNANTGELFF. The CDR3 DNA reads TGTGCCAGTAGTAACGCGAACACCGGGGAGCTGTTTTTT.

The gene calls are TRBV1 and TRBJ1-6. TRBV1 is assigned pseudogene status. This CDR3 has 17 residues. CDR3 amino acids: CASSQELARTTYGPLHF. CDR3 DNA sequence: TGCGCCAGCAGCCAAGAATTGGCCAGGACCACCTACGGACCCCTCCACTTT.

V is TRBV18 and J is TRBJ1-2, with 7 bases lining up with TRBD1. Germline V gene data show CDR1 as KGHSH and CDR2 as LQKENI. The V and J ends lost 2 bases and 1 base, in that order; junction bases with no gene match: 4. The CDR3 covers 15 residues. As DNA, the CDR3 is TGTGCCAGCTCACCAGAGACAGGGTTTAACTATGGCTACACCTTC. The encoded protein is CASSPETGFNYGYTF.

The rearrangement uses TRBV11-3 and TRBJ1-3; no clear D. The V and J ends lost 0 bases and 0 bases respectively, with 15 bases between them. The CDR3 loop spans 18 amino acids. Germline-derived CDR1 and CDR2 are SGHNT and YENEEA. In nucleotides, the CDR3 is TGTGCCAGCAGCTTAGATCTGACGGCAGACCACTCTGGAAACACCATATATTTT. Protein product: CASSLDLTADHSGNTIYF.

The chain uses TRBV6-8 and TRBJ1-1, with 9 bases identical to TRBD1. V gave up 10 bases and J gave up 5 bases; unmatched junction bases: 14. Germline loops: CDR1 MNHGY, CDR2 SAAAGT. The CDR3 is 15 amino acids. The DNA of the CDR3 is TGTGCCACCTCCGGGACAGGGATTATGGGGACTGAAGCTTTCTTT. As protein: CATSGTGIMGTEAFF.

The chain carries TRBV6-8 and TRBJ2-1; maybe TRBD2 (5 bases). This CDR3 is 15 amino acids long. CDR1 and CDR2 (germline): MNHGY, SAAAGT. Trimming removed 6 bases at V and 5 bases at J, with 17 bases between. CDR3: CASRRLGGADNEQFF. CDR3 nucleotides: TGTGCCAGCAGACGCCTCGGCGGAGCGGACAATGAGCAGTTCTTC.

This clone is classed as medium-sized. This chain links TRBV11-3 with TRBJ2-7, with D possibly being TRBD1 or TRBD2 (5 bases each). This CDR3 region has 15 residues. Germline values: CDR1 SGHNT, CDR2 YENEEA. V lost 4 bases, J lost 4 bases, and 17 bases lay in between. CDR3 bases: TGTGCCAGCAGCTCGAGGGGCCTTTATCTATACGAGCAGTACGTC. The encoded protein is CASSSRGLYLYEQYV.

This clone has more than one count but fewer than ten. V usage is TRBV6-8 and J usage is TRBJ1-5, with D tentatively TRBD1 (5 bases). The CDR3 runs to 17 residues. CDR1 MNHGY and CDR2 SAAAGT come from the germline V gene. V lost 2 bases, J lost 0 bases, and 14 bases lay in between. CDR3 amino acids: CASSYRDGTVSNQPQHF. The CDR3 DNA reads as TGTGCCAGCAGTTACCGCGACGGGACGGTTAGCAATCAGCCCCAGCATTTT.

The CDR3 reads CASSIGGGSTDTQYF. The CDR3 DNA reads TGTGCCAGTAGTATTGGTGGGGGGAGCACAGATACGCAGTATTTT. The rearrangement links TRBV19 to TRBJ2-3, with D possibly TRBD2 on 6 matching bases. The CDR3 loop spans 15 amino acids. V lost 3 bases and J lost 0, with 10 bases in between. Germline values: CDR1 LNHDA, CDR2 SQIVND (reference sequence).

The rearrangement links TRBV11-3 to TRBJ2-1; no reliable D call. Germline V gene data show CDR1 as SGHNT and CDR2 as YENEEA. CDR3 size: 15 residues. V was pared by 0 bases and J by 4 bases, with 10 bases between. CDR3 region: CASSLDQEGYNEQFF. The CDR3 DNA reads TGTGCCAGCAGCTTAGATCAAGAAGGGTACAATGAGCAGTTCTTC.

This clone showed up just a few times. CDR3 loop: CASRRQGTGNQPQHF. DNA for the CDR3: TGTGCCAGCAGACGTCAGGGGACCGGCAATCAGCCCCAGCATTTT. The chain recombines TRBV6-8 with TRBJ1-5; D is perhaps TRBD1 (6 bases). CDR3 length: 15 residues. CDR1 MNHGY and CDR2 SAAAGT come from the germline V gene. Trimming took 6 bases from V and 2 from J, leaving 14 bases between them.

This clone has a handful of counts. V gene TRBV9 combines with J gene TRBJ1-4, with no clear D. CDR3 size: 15 residues. Trimming stripped 0 bases from V and 4 bases from J, with 10 bases between. Per germline, CDR1 SGDLS and CDR2 YYNGEE. CDR3: CASSVEGRSNEKLFF. In DNA, the CDR3 is TGTGCCAGCAGCGTAGAGGGTAGGAGTAATGAAAAACTGTTTTTT.

The chain links TRBV6-8 to TRBJ1-2, with unresolved D. Trimming took off 2 bases at V and 1 base at J, with 11 bases between the two ends. The CDR3 consists of 15 residues. CDR1 is MNHGY, CDR2 SAAAGT, per germline. CDR3 residues: CASSYQNRLNYGYTF. The CDR3 bases are TGTGCCAGCAGTTACCAGAACAGACTTAACTATGGCTACACCTTC.

This clone was counted a few times. This chain links TRBV11-3 with TRBJ1-1, with D possibly being TRBD1 (6 bases). This CDR3 has 14 amino acids. Trimming pared 5 bases from V and 6 bases from J, leaving 16 bases between. Germline-derived CDR1 and CDR2 are SGHNT and YENEEA. Here the CDR3 DNA reads TGTGCCAGCAGCCAAACTACAGGGAGCGCTGAAGCTTTCTTT. As protein: CASSQTTGSAEAFF.

The chain couples TRBV6-8 to TRBJ2-1; 13 bases line up with TRBD2. Germline V gene lookup returns CDR1 MNHGY and CDR2 SAAAGT. Trimming took 4 bases from V and 14 from J; bases not matched to a gene: 8. CDR3 size: 14 residues. CDR3 coding DNA: TGTGCCAGCAGTTCGGGACTAGCGGGGATAGGGGAGTTCTTC. Its protein product is CASSSGLAGIGEFF.

This clone was detected a few times. The chain links TRBV9 to TRBJ2-3; the match to TRBD2 covers 12 bases. The CDR3 length is 15 residues. The trim removed 4 bases at V and 6 bases at J, leaving 6 bases unmatched. Germline V gives CDR1 SGDLS, CDR2 YYNGEE. The CDR3 region is CASSRTSGGYDTQYF. The DNA for the CDR3 is TGTGCCAGCAGCCGTACTAGCGGGGGGTATGATACGCAGTATTTT.

This clone turned up a few times. The chain has TRBV19 and TRBJ1-2; D remains unclear. The CDR3 has 15 residues. Germline V gene sequence: CDR1 LNHDA, CDR2 SQIVND (reference sequence). Trimming stripped 3 bases from V and 4 bases from J, with 15 bases between. The CDR3 spells CASSIRNSQAYGYTF. The DNA for the CDR3 is TGTGCCAGTAGTATCAGAAATAGTCAGGCCTATGGCTACACCTTC.

This clone was recorded a few times. This chain links TRBV11-3 with TRBJ2-3; D perhaps matches TRBD1 (5 bases). The CDR3 sequence is 15 residues long. CDR1 and CDR2 from the germline V gene are SGHNT and YENEEA. Trimming took 4 bases from V and 3 from J, leaving 14 bases between them. CDR3 sequence reads: CASSSLGSGTDTQYF. For the CDR3, the DNA is TGTGCCAGCAGCTCCCTAGGGTCAGGGACAGATACGCAGTATTTT. The full variable domain, its missing parts supplied by reference TRBV11-3 and TRBJ2-3, is EAGVVQSPRYKIIEKKQPVAFWCNPISGHNTLYWYLQNLGQGPELLIRYENEEAVDDSQLPKDRFSAERLKGVDSTLKIQPAELGDSAVYLCASSSLGSGTDTQYFGPGTRLTVL.

This clone was seen a few times. This chain connects TRBV11-3 to TRBJ1-5, with a tentative D call TRBD1 (5 bases). Trimming shortened V by 1 base and J by 3 bases, and 10 bases separated the two germline ends. Germline V gene data show CDR1 as SGHNT and CDR2 as YENEEA. This CDR3 spans 15 amino acids. The chain's CDR3 is CASSLGGGFNQPQHF. CDR3 DNA: TGTGCCAGCAGCTTAGGGGGCGGATTCAATCAGCCCCAGCATTTT. The whole variable domain, remainder taken from reference TRBV11-3 and TRBJ1-5, is EAGVVQSPRYKIIEKKQPVAFWCNPISGHNTLYWYLQNLGQGPELLIRYENEEAVDDSQLPKDRFSAERLKGVDSTLKIQPAELGDSAVYLCASSLGGGFNQPQHFGDGTRLSIL.